This T cell receptor (beta chain) was captured in a study of T-cell memory formation after mild COVID-19 (dated by TCRdb to about 2021). Regarding the study in general: TCR sequence clusters from the two donors were found to be largely donor specific. Longitudinal TCRalpha and TCRbeta repertoire sequencing tracked T-cell clones expanding and contracting after mild COVID-19 in a couple of donors. Two young, previously healthy adult volunteers, one female and one male, were included in the cohort.

Study-wide conclusions, independent of this receptor: Some responding clones were found in pre-infection memory, which suggests that pre-existing cross-reactive memory T cells took part in the SARS-CoV-2 response. The second-wave clones that peaked on day 37 were not confirmed to be SARS-CoV-2 specific. Contracting CD4+ clones were located mainly in the CM and EM memory subsets, whereas CD8+ clones were found to be enriched in EMRA. Clones contracting from day 15 to 85 had balanced CD4/CD8 phenotypes, while a second wave expanding from day 15 to 37 was biased towards CD4+. The study included only a couple of mild cases, and larger cohorts that include severe cases with pre-infection samples were judged to be necessary.

Including the terminal cysteine and phenylalanine, the CDR3 comprises 16 residues. Just the 48-base CDR3 DNA is kept, in frame starting at base 1. Trimmed from V: 4 bases; trimmed from J: 3 bases; junction bases lacking a gene match: 14. The germline V gene (reference sequence) supplies CDR1 DFQATT and CDR2 SNEGSKA. The table lists this clonotype with a few counts. It has no known antigen specificity. No base quality information exists; no much larger clone differs at one position. The data were produced on an Illumina NovaSeq 6000. TCRalpha and TCRbeta cDNA libraries were built by 5'RACE with constant-segment primers, adding sample barcodes and unique molecular identifiers. Trizol reagent was used to extract RNA from every sample. Amplification of the libraries took two PCR steps, and the second step added a second sample barcode plus Illumina TruSeq adapters. Sequencing of libraries was performed on an Illumina NovaSeq with 2 x 150 bp paired-end reads. In the original analysis: Reads were demultiplexed and collapsed into UMI-guided consensus sequences with migec v1.2.7. Using mixcr v2.1.11, UMI consensuses were aligned to TRA and TRB V and J templates and then assembled into clonotypes. A clonotype was counted as expanded or contracted only if both edgeR and NoisET called the change significant, with noise models trained on biological replicates. For edgeR calls, a false discovery rate-adjusted p below 0.01 and a log2 fold-change threshold of 1 were applied. As an exploratory analysis of dynamics, max-normalized trajectories of the 1000 most abundant clonotypes were examined with PCA combined with hierarchical clustering. Each responding clone was given a CD4 or CD8 phenotype based on the CD4+ and CD8+ repertoires, which had been sequenced separately. TCRdb passed the public sequencing reads through fastp at Q25 and MiXCR, retaining productive beta sequences. Here each entry gathers all rows of one CDR3 protein and keeps the most common genes and DNA. The V and J calls come from TCRdb's annotation, not from the publication. The sample yields some 330,000 distinct CDR3 sequences; around 20% were counted once. The ten most abundant clones make up around an eighth of the sample.

PBMCs were isolated by Ficoll-Paque density gradient centrifugation. The chain joins TRBV20-1 to TRBJ1-1; TRBD1 aligns with 7 central bases. The clonotype comes from an adult woman who had mild COVID-19 (a few samples of this study predate the infection). The sample titles of this study are shuffled in the database, so cell type and time point are left out; the donor was told from shared clones. Source material: PBMCs or a T cell subset sorted from them (not recorded which). The CDR3 corresponds to CSATEWDRKRDTEAFF. In nucleotides, the sequence is TGCAGTGCTACGGAATGGGACAGAAAAAGGGACACTGAAGCTTTCTTT.